The 21 T cell receptor beta chains in this list originate from one sample, sequenced in a study of cytomegalovirus exposure and HLA in healthy donors. Use of 60 Vbeta and 13 Jbeta primers characterized the PCR. Method: immunoSEQ multiplex PCR; TCRdb's copy keeps in-frame clones and lacks some. The sample shows some 170,000 clones, about 75% of them seen only once. The sample consisted of PBMCs. These receptors all come from a man aged 40-55 years in good health and CMV-seropositive.

The chain couples TRBV5-1 to TRBJ1-2; the D is unclear. Per germline, CDR1 SGHRS and CDR2 YFSETQ. The CDR3 is 13 residues long. V was clipped by 0 bases and J by 4 bases, with 7 bases between them. CDR3 bases: TGCGCCAGCAGCTTGGGGCAACGCTATGGCTACACCTTC. It translates to CASSLGQRYGYTF.

The V and J genes are TRBV18 and TRBJ1-2; D is unresolved. There are 14 residues in the CDR3. CDR1 is KGHSH and CDR2 is LQKENI in the germline V gene. V was clipped by 1 base and J by 4 bases, with 10 bases between them. The CDR3 protein is CASSPQYGLYGYTF. In nucleotides, the CDR3 is TGTGCCAGCTCACCACAATACGGACTCTATGGCTACACCTTC.

A note on this clone: The identical CDR3 is also encoded by other nucleotide sequences in the sample. The chain carries TRBV2 and TRBJ2-5; TRBD1 agrees at 9 bases. The DNA end favors TRBJ2-7, so the J call may be wrong. The germline CDR1 and CDR2 sequences are SNHLY and FYNNEI. The CDR3 is 12 amino acids. The CDR3 DNA reads as TGTGCCAGCAGGGACAGGGGTTACGAGCAGTACTTC. It encodes CASRDRGYEQYF.

There are a few counts of this clone. The V and J genes are TRBV7-9 and TRBJ2-1; 7 nucleotides match TRBD2. With 7 bases clipped from V and 5 bases from J, the junction kept 8 bases outside the gene matches. The CDR3 loop spans 14 amino acids. Germline V gene sequence: CDR1 SEHNR, CDR2 FQNEAQ (reference sequence). The CDR3: CASNSVGGNNEQFF. CDR3 in DNA: TGTGCCAGCAACTCGGTGGGGGGGAACAATGAGCAGTTCTTC.

The rearrangement uses TRBV9 and TRBJ2-4, with 9 bases lining up with TRBD1. This CDR3 contains 13 residues. V shed 4 bases, J shed 8 bases, and the junction held 4 bases outside the gene matches. The germline CDR1 and CDR2 sequences are SGDLS and YYNGEE. CDR3 in amino acids: CASSFRQGDIQYF. The CDR3 bases are TGTGCCAGCAGCTTCCGACAGGGGGACATTCAGTACTTC.

The rearrangement links TRBV6-5 to TRBJ1-1; D is possibly TRBD1 (5 bases). V was shortened by 7 bases and J by 0 bases, with 12 bases between the two germline ends. Germline values: CDR1 MNHEY, CDR2 SVGAGI. This CDR3 has 14 residues. CDR3 in amino acids: CASMAGGVNTEAFF. DNA of the CDR3: TGTGCCAGCATGGCGGGGGGAGTGAACACTGAAGCTTTCTTT.

The gene calls are TRBV19 and TRBJ2-6; D is ambiguous. CDR3 length: 17 residues. Trimming stripped 5 bases from V and 0 bases from J, with 14 bases between. Looked up from germline, CDR1 is LNHDA and CDR2 is SQIVND (reference sequence). The CDR3 reads CASSSSTSYSGANVLTF. The CDR3 nucleotides are TGTGCCAGTAGTTCCTCGACAAGTTACTCTGGGGCCAACGTCCTGACTTTC. Using reference TRBV19 and TRBJ2-6 for the parts outside the CDR3, the full variable domain is DGGITQSPKYLFRKEGQNVTLSCEQNLNHDAMYWYRQDPGQGLRLIYYSQIVNDFQKGDIAEGYSVSREKKESFPLTVTSAQKNPTAFYLCASSSSTSYSGANVLTFGAGSRLTVL.

This chain links TRBV2 with TRBJ2-7; maybe TRBD2 (5 bases). Germline values: CDR1 SNHLY, CDR2 FYNNEI. Trimming took off 1 base at V and 6 bases at J, with 10 bases between the two ends. This CDR3 is built from 13 residues. As DNA, the CDR3 is TGTGCCAGCAGTGAAGTACTAGAGGGCGAGCAGTACTTC. It is translated as CASSEVLEGEQYF.

V usage is TRBV7-9 and J usage is TRBJ1-3; D is undetermined. CDR3 length: 13 residues. Germline V gene data show CDR1 as SEHNR and CDR2 as FQNEAQ (reference sequence). Trimming removed 3 bases from V and 4 bases from J, with 7 bases in between. The CDR3 loop is CASSFGVGNTIYF. The DNA for the CDR3 is TGTGCCAGCAGCTTCGGGGTGGGAAACACCATATATTTT.

The chain employs TRBV6-4 and TRBJ2-7; 10 bases fit TRBD1. Germline V gene data show CDR1 as MRHNA and CDR2 as SNTAGT. Germline trimming cut 8 bases from V and 11 bases from J; bases unmatched to any gene: 21. CDR3 size: 16 residues. The chain's CDR3 is CASQGQGRDRGPREYF. The CDR3 nucleotides read TGTGCCAGCCAAGGACAGGGCCGGGACAGGGGACCCCGGGAGTACTTC.

This chain joins TRBV11-3 and TRBJ1-2; D call uncertain. V lost 2 bases and J 6 bases, leaving 13 bases between the germline ends. Germline V CDR1 and CDR2: SGHNT, YENEEA. This CDR3 has 14 residues. The CDR3 DNA is TGTGCCAGCAGCTTAAGATCCGAGAGAAATGGCTACACCTTC. It translates to CASSLRSERNGYTF.

The genes are TRBV6-5 and TRBJ2-6, with 8 bases aligning to TRBD1. V was pared by 5 bases and J by 5 bases, with 5 bases of the junction left unmatched. This CDR3 contains 15 residues. The germline CDR1 and CDR2 sequences are MNHEY and SVGAGI. CDR3 sequence reads: CASSRGDRRANVLTF. The CDR3 DNA reads TGTGCCAGCAGTAGGGGGGACAGGAGGGCCAACGTCCTGACTTTC.

The CDR3 bases are TGTGCCAGCAGCCCCTGGGAGGGCAAAGATACGCAGTATTTT. Residues: CASSPWEGKDTQYF. The rearrangement joins TRBV7-9 to TRBJ2-3, with 7 bases that match TRBD2. Germline V lookup: CDR1 SEHNR, CDR2 FQNEAQ (reference sequence). J was trimmed by 5 bases and V by 5 bases; bases with no gene match: 7. The CDR3 consists of 14 residues.

The chain carries TRBV12-5 and TRBJ2-2; D remains unclear. Looked up from germline, CDR1 is LGHNT and CDR2 is FRNRAP. V shed 5 bases and J shed 1 base, with 8 bases lying between them. CDR3 length: 14 residues. The CDR3 reads CASGLDWNTGELFF. CDR3 bases: TGTGCTAGTGGTCTCGACTGGAACACCGGGGAGCTGTTTTTT.

The rearrangement joins TRBV7-8 to TRBJ1-3; no clear D. The V gene's germline CDR1 is SGHVS and CDR2 FQNEAQ. The CDR3 consists of 18 residues. Trimming stripped 0 bases from V and 0 bases from J, with 15 bases between. The DNA of the CDR3 is TGTGCCAGCAGCTTAGCGAGAAGTCCGTTTACCTCTGGAAACACCATATATTTT. Its protein is CASSLARSPFTSGNTIYF.

This chain links TRBV29-1 with TRBJ2-5, with D uncertain. CDR3 length: 14 residues. Deletions cut 5 bases from V and 1 base from J, with 14 bases between. Germline V lookup: CDR1 SQVTM, CDR2 ANQGSEA. CDR3 in amino acids: CSVLQTMPQETQYF. The CDR3 nucleotides read TGCAGCGTTTTGCAGACAATGCCCCAAGAGACCCAGTACTTC.

The CDR3 loop reads CASSTGLAGGEQYF. CDR3 sequence (DNA): TGTGCCAGTAGCACCGGACTAGCGGGAGGAGAGCAGTACTTC. The chain carries TRBV19 and TRBJ2-7, with 14 bases aligning to TRBD2. Germline trimming cut 6 bases from V and 7 bases from J; bases unmatched to any gene: 5. Per germline, CDR1 LNHDA and CDR2 SQIVND (reference sequence). CDR3 length equals 14 residues.

The V gene is TRBV25-1, the J gene TRBJ2-1; TRBD2 agrees at 10 bases. With V trimmed by 2 bases and J by 8 bases, 9 bases remained unmatched. This CDR3 is 16 amino acids long. Germline CDR1 MGHDK, CDR2 SYGVNS. The CDR3 coding sequence is TGTGCCAGCAGTGAAAGAAGGACTAGCGGAGGGGATGAGCAGTTCTTC. This codes for CASSERRTSGGDEQFF.

The chain recombines TRBV5-1 with TRBJ2-1; TRBD2 agrees at 9 bases. Germline V gene data show CDR1 as SGHRS and CDR2 as YFSETQ. The trim removed 4 bases at V and 1 base at J, leaving 9 bases unmatched. This CDR3 spans 17 amino acids. CDR3 protein: CASSGGAGGKSYNEQFF. The CDR3 DNA follows: TGCGCCAGCAGCGGGGGGGCGGGAGGGAAGTCCTACAATGAGCAGTTCTTC.

This chain joins TRBV6-6 and TRBJ1-5; TRBD1 aligns across 9 bases. V shed 6 bases, J shed 5 bases, and the junction held 11 bases outside the gene matches. This CDR3 comprises 16 residues. Germline CDR1 and CDR2: MNHNY and SVGAGI (reference sequence). The CDR3 sequence is CASRTLRTGVDQPQHF. In DNA, the CDR3 is TGTGCCAGCAGGACCCTCAGGACAGGGGTGGATCAGCCCCAGCATTTT.

This chain connects TRBV29-1 to TRBJ2-6; a weak D match, TRBD1 (8 bases). The length of the CDR3 is 15 residues. V lost 5 bases and J 2 bases, leaving 13 bases between the germline ends. Germline values: CDR1 SQVTM, CDR2 ANQGSEA. The CDR3 sequence is CSVPQGGTGANVLTF. The CDR3 bases are TGCAGCGTTCCACAGGGGGGGACTGGGGCCAACGTCCTGACTTTC.